These 13 T cell receptor beta chains share one sample of origin, sequenced in a study of blood T cell repertoires in COVID-19. Assay: immunoSEQ multiplex PCR; the TCRdb copy retains only in-frame clones and omits some. The sample carries some 130,000 clones, around 82% recorded once. Input material: peripheral blood. Receptors originate from a woman in her twenties or thirties who had recovered from COVID-19.

The gene calls are TRBV13 and TRBJ1-5; D remains unclear. Trimming removed 3 bases from V and 7 bases from J, with 7 bases in between. The germline V gene encodes CDR1 PRHDT and CDR2 FYEKMQ (reference sequence). The CDR3 runs to 12 residues. The CDR3 region is CASSFESQPQHF. As DNA, the CDR3 is TGTGCCAGCAGCTTCGAAAGCCAGCCCCAGCATTTT.

The chain uses TRBV27 and TRBJ1-5; D gene unclear. Germline V gene sequence: CDR1 MNHEY, CDR2 SMNVEV (reference sequence). The ends were cut back, 6 bases at V and 6 bases at J, with 15 bases in the middle. The CDR3 is made up of 14 amino acids. CDR3 in DNA: TGTGCCAGCAGGTATTCGGGCCGGGGTCAGCCCCAGCATTTT. Protein sequence: CASRYSGRGQPQHF.

The chain employs TRBV11-2 and TRBJ2-7, with TRBD1 matching over 7 bases. This CDR3 comprises 17 residues. After removal of 2 bases from V and 2 bases from J, the junction contained 12 bases not matched to a gene. Germline lookup yields CDR1 SGHAT and CDR2 FQNNGV. The CDR3 is CASSLPAYRGITYEQYF. The CDR3 bases are TGTGCCAGCAGCTTACCTGCGTACAGGGGCATTACCTACGAGCAGTACTTC.

This clone was counted a single time. The V call is TRBV18, the J call TRBJ2-7; 11 bases align to TRBD2. CDR1 is KGHSH and CDR2 is LQKENI in the germline V gene. The ends lost 6 bases at V and 5 bases at J; junction bases unmatched: 6. The CDR3 loop spans 14 amino acids. CDR3 sequence reads: CASSQTSGRDEQYF. The DNA for the CDR3 is TGTGCCAGCTCCCAAACTAGCGGGAGAGACGAGCAGTACTTC.

This clone turned up a few times. V usage is TRBV5-1 and J usage is TRBJ2-1, with no clear D. CDR1 and CDR2 (germline): SGHRS, YFSETQ. V lost 0 bases and J lost 0, with 4 bases in between. The CDR3 totals 14 residues. The CDR3 reads CASSLDFSYNEQFF. CDR3 in DNA: TGCGCCAGCAGCTTGGACTTCTCCTACAATGAGCAGTTCTTC.

The gene calls are TRBV7-9 and TRBJ1-2, with D perhaps TRBD1 (6 bases). This CDR3 has 13 amino acids. Trimming took off 2 bases at V and 4 bases at J, with 8 bases between the two ends. Germline CDR1 SEHNR, CDR2 FQNEAQ (reference sequence). The CDR3 region is CASSLRTAYGYTF. Written as DNA, the CDR3 is TGTGCCAGCAGCTTAAGGACAGCCTATGGCTACACCTTC.

A word on this clone: Other DNA variants within this sample encode the same CDR3. The genes are TRBV18 and TRBJ1-4, with D perhaps matching TRBD1 (6 bases). This CDR3 comprises 14 residues. Trimming took 2 bases from V and 7 from J, leaving 11 bases between them. Germline lookup yields CDR1 KGHSH and CDR2 LQKENI. CDR3 coding DNA: TGTGCCAGCTCACCAGGGCAGGGGCCTGAAAAACTGTTTTTT. This gives the protein CASSPGQGPEKLFF.

CDR3 DNA: TGTGCCTGGGGGGTCGTGGCCCGGGGAGATACGCAGTATTTT. It translates to CAWGVVARGDTQYF. The chain is built from TRBV30 and TRBJ2-3; a weak D match, TRBD2 (5 bases). The length of the CDR3 is 14 residues. Between the trimmed V and J ends, which lost 5 bases and 5 bases, there was a span of 17 bases. From germline, CDR1 is GTSNPN and CDR2 SVGIG (reference sequence).

CDR3: CASSSKPGQGYYEQYF. In DNA form, the CDR3 reads TGTGCCAGCAGCTCGAAACCGGGACAGGGGTACTACGAGCAGTACTTC. The chain employs TRBV5-6 and TRBJ2-7; 10 bases line up with TRBD1. Germline values: CDR1 SGHDT, CDR2 YYEEEE. The CDR3 contains 16 residues. Trimming at V came to 3 bases and at J to 3 bases, leaving 9 bases not matched to a gene.

The chain employs TRBV5-1 and TRBJ2-1, with a tentative D call TRBD1 (6 bases). The CDR3 length is 16 residues. From germline, CDR1 is SGHRS and CDR2 YFSETQ. With 0 bases removed from V and 5 bases from J, the gap between germline ends came to 15 bases. The CDR3 region is CASSLEGRGLNNEQFF. CDR3 DNA sequence: TGCGCCAGCAGCTTGGAAGGCAGGGGATTAAACAATGAGCAGTTCTTC.

The table lists this clone with a count of one. This sequence joins TRBV7-2 and TRBJ2-3; TRBD1 aligns across 8 bases. V trimming: 5 bases; J trimming: 3 bases; junction bases outside the gene matches: 10. The CDR3 has 16 amino acids. Germline values: CDR1 SGHTA, CDR2 FQGNSA. This chain's CDR3 is CASSPGRQGATDTQYF. CDR3 coding DNA: TGTGCCAGCAGCCCGGGTCGGCAGGGGGCAACAGATACGCAGTATTTT.

V usage is TRBV10-3 and J usage is TRBJ2-3, with TRBD1 identical over 7 bases. The CDR3 totals 16 residues. Germline V lookup: CDR1 ENHRY, CDR2 SYGVKD. The V segment lost 5 bases and the J segment 0 bases; nucleotides outside the gene matches: 8. The CDR3 DNA is TGTGCCATCAGTATACAGGGGACGCGCAGCACAGATACGCAGTATTTT. Translated: CAISIQGTRSTDTQYF.

The rearrangement joins TRBV5-1 to TRBJ2-2; 11 bases align to TRBD2. V shed 3 bases, J shed 4 bases, and the junction held 5 bases outside the gene matches. CDR1 and CDR2 from the germline V gene are SGHRS and YFSETQ. The CDR3 totals 16 residues. The CDR3 loop is CASSSTSGSLTGELFF. CDR3 coding DNA: TGCGCCAGCAGCTCAACTAGCGGGAGTCTCACCGGGGAGCTGTTTTTT.